Below, 29 T cell receptor beta chains from the same sample are listed, as sequenced in a study of blood T cell repertoires in COVID-19. Only in-frame clones appear in the TCRdb table, and some are missing; sequencing was by immunoSEQ multiplex PCR. This table holds approximately 200,000 clones, 70% to 90% found once. Sequencing was performed on peripheral blood. The receptors originated from a man in his sixties or seventies with active or convalescent COVID-19.

J is TRBJ1-1 and V is TRBV6-5; D not resolved. The CDR3 runs 13 residues. V gave up 7 bases and J gave up 4 bases, with 13 bases separating them. Germline assignment: CDR1 MNHEY and CDR2 SVGAGI. Here the CDR3 reads CASTNLESTEAFF. The CDR3 DNA reads as TGTGCCAGCACCAACTTAGAGAGCACTGAAGCTTTCTTT.

This clone has a handful of counts. The chain joins TRBV11-2 to TRBJ2-7; D gene ambiguous. Trimming took 5 bases from V and 4 from J, leaving 12 bases between them. The germline V gene has CDR1 SGHAT and CDR2 FQNNGV. The CDR3 extends over 13 amino acids. CDR3 DNA: TGTGCCAGCAGCGTCCTCTCGCGGTACGAGCAGTACTTC. Its protein is CASSVLSRYEQYF.

The chain uses TRBV2 and TRBJ2-3; tentatively, D is TRBD1 (6 bases). V lost 1 base, J lost 5 bases, and 7 bases lay in between. The CDR3 sequence is 13 residues long. In germline, CDR1 is SNHLY, CDR2 FYNNEI. CDR3 protein: CASSEEGGDTQYF. The CDR3 nucleotides read TGTGCCAGCAGTGAAGAAGGGGGAGATACGCAGTATTTT.

The V gene is TRBV18, the J gene TRBJ1-6; no reliable D call. This CDR3 contains 12 residues. Germline assignment: CDR1 KGHSH and CDR2 LQKENI. V lost 6 bases to trimming and J lost 8 bases, with 8 bases between them. CDR3 region: CASSPPDSPLHF. Here the CDR3 DNA reads TGTGCCAGCTCCCCCCCGGATTCACCCCTCCACTTT.

The chain recombines TRBV28 with TRBJ2-3; D may be TRBD1 (5 bases). Germline CDR1 is MDHEN and CDR2 is SYDVKM. The CDR3 loop spans 15 amino acids. V was cut by 8 bases and J by 2 bases, with 17 bases left in between. DNA for the CDR3: TGTGCCAGCCGCCGTTGGGGCAGCTCCACAGATACGCAGTATTTT. Residues: CASRRWGSSTDTQYF.

J is TRBJ1-3 and V is TRBV28; TRBD1 matches at 9 bases. Trimming at V came to 6 bases and at J to 6 bases, leaving 9 bases not matched to a gene. This CDR3 region has 15 residues. In germline, CDR1 is MDHEN, CDR2 SYDVKM. CDR3 nucleotide sequence: TGTGCCAGCAGCTTACAGGGGGCAGGGGTAAACACCATATATTTT. Its translation is CASSLQGAGVNTIYF. Based on the CDR3 plus reference TRBV28 and TRBJ1-3, the full variable domain is DVKVTQSSRYLVKRTGEKVFLECVQDMDHENMFWYRQDPGLGLRLIYFSYDVKMKEKGDIPEGYSVSREKKERFSLILESASTNQTSMYLCASSLQGAGVNTIYFGEGSWLTVV.

The chain is built from TRBV24-1 and TRBJ1-2; D unclear. The length of the CDR3 is 12 residues. The V gene lost 2 bases and the J gene lost 5 bases, with 5 bases spanning the gap. Germline loops: CDR1 KGHDR, CDR2 SFDVKD. CDR3 in DNA: TGTGCCACCAGTGATTGGGAGTATGGCTACACCTTC. Amino acid sequence: CATSDWEYGYTF.

The gene calls are TRBV5-1 and TRBJ2-5; TRBD2 agrees at 7 bases. The trim removed 4 bases at V and 6 bases at J, leaving 9 bases unmatched. CDR1 and CDR2 (germline): SGHRS, YFSETQ. The CDR3 is made up of 14 amino acids. CDR3 nucleotide sequence: TGCGCCAGCAGCCGCTACGGGAGCGGGAAGACCCAGTACTTC. Translating it yields CASSRYGSGKTQYF.

The CDR3 region has the DNA TGTGCCAGCAGCGGGAGCTCTGGAAACACCATATATTTT. Amino acid sequence: CASSGSSGNTIYF. The gene calls are TRBV2 and TRBJ1-3; D is unclear. CDR1 and CDR2 from the germline V gene are SNHLY and FYNNEI. The V and J ends lost 6 bases and 0 bases respectively, with 6 bases between them. The CDR3 has 13 amino acids.

The chain combines TRBV28 with TRBJ1-6, with 8 nucleotides matching TRBD1. The CDR3 is made up of 16 amino acids. Germline assignment: CDR1 MDHEN and CDR2 SYDVKM. The J segment lost 6 bases and the V segment lost 4 bases, leaving 8 bases of the junction unmatched. The chain's CDR3 is CASSSMGQEINSPLHF. The CDR3 bases are TGTGCCAGCAGTTCTATGGGACAGGAAATTAATTCACCCCTCCACTTT.

J is TRBJ2-2 and V is TRBV6-6; D gene ambiguous. The CDR3 has 11 residues. Trimming stripped 5 bases from V and 9 bases from J, with 7 bases between. Germline assignment: CDR1 MNHNY and CDR2 SVGAGI (reference sequence). The CDR3 here is CASSPLWELFF. The CDR3 nucleotides read TGTGCCAGCAGTCCCCTTTGGGAGCTGTTTTTT.

This rearrangement joins TRBV28 to TRBJ2-7; D unresolved. The CDR3 extends over 12 amino acids. The V gene lost 3 bases and the J gene lost 3 bases, with 6 bases spanning the gap. Germline CDR1 and CDR2: MDHEN and SYDVKM. CDR3 sequence reads: CASSFLSYEQYF. The DNA for the CDR3 is TGTGCCAGCAGTTTCCTCAGCTACGAGCAGTACTTC.

This clone was detected once. The chain links TRBV7-8 to TRBJ2-1, with 11 nucleotides matching TRBD2. Trimming took 5 bases from V and 8 from J; bases not matched to a gene: 11. Germline-derived CDR1 and CDR2 are SGHVS and FQNEAQ. This CDR3 comprises 16 residues. CDR3 region: CASSPQGLAGLDEQFF. The CDR3 DNA is TGTGCCAGCAGCCCTCAAGGACTAGCGGGTTTGGATGAGCAGTTCTTC.

V is TRBV11-2 and J is TRBJ1-4; D remains unclear. The CDR3 runs to 14 residues. V was shortened by 5 bases and J by 4 bases, with 11 bases between the two germline ends. In germline, CDR1 is SGHAT, CDR2 FQNNGV. CDR3 in amino acids: CASSPDDYNEKLFF. DNA for the CDR3: TGTGCCAGCAGCCCCGATGACTATAATGAAAAACTGTTTTTT. Using reference TRBV11-2 and TRBJ1-4 for the parts outside the CDR3, the full variable domain is EAGVAQSPRYKIIEKRQSVAFWCNPISGHATLYWYQQILGQGPKLLIQFQNNGVVDDSQLPKDRFSAERLKGVDSTLKIQPAKLEDSAVYLCASSPDDYNEKLFFGSGTQLSVL.

In its sample, this clone was seen a few times. This chain uses TRBV6-2 or TRBV6-3 with TRBJ1-6; 8 nucleotides align to TRBD1. CDR1 MNHEY and CDR2 SVGEGT come from the germline V gene. The CDR3 spans 13 residues. With 6 bases clipped from V and 7 bases from J, the junction kept 2 bases outside the gene matches. The CDR3 protein is CASSRTGNSPLHF. The CDR3 DNA reads TGTGCCAGCAGCCGGACAGGGAATTCACCCCTCCACTTT.

V usage is TRBV18 and J usage is TRBJ1-5, with D perhaps TRBD1 (6 bases). V was clipped by 4 bases and J by 0 bases, with 13 bases between them. Germline CDR1 is KGHSH and CDR2 is LQKENI. CDR3 size: 16 residues. This CDR3 is CASSLRQDDSNQPQHF. The CDR3 nucleotides read TGTGCCAGCTCACTTAGACAGGATGATAGCAATCAGCCCCAGCATTTT.

This chain joins TRBV5-1 and TRBJ2-3; 7 nucleotides align to TRBD2. The junction had 4 bases not matched to a gene; V was cut back by 4 bases and J by 2 bases. CDR1 SGHRS and CDR2 YFSETQ come from the germline V gene. This CDR3 has 14 residues. Written as DNA, the CDR3 is TGCGCCAGCAGCCGGGGGGATTCCACAGATACGCAGTATTTT. Translating gives CASSRGDSTDTQYF.

The chain employs TRBV15 and TRBJ1-6; the D is unclear. The germline V gene encodes CDR1 LNHNV and CDR2 YYDKDF (reference sequence). The V gene lost 0 bases and the J gene lost 6 bases, with 9 bases spanning the gap. The CDR3 loop spans 15 amino acids. For the CDR3, the DNA is TGTGCCACCAGCAGAGATATTACAGTTAATTCACCCCTCCACTTT. It translates to CATSRDITVNSPLHF.

This chain links TRBV5-1 with TRBJ2-2; 9 bases are shared with TRBD2. Germline V lookup: CDR1 SGHRS, CDR2 YFSETQ. The CDR3 runs 16 residues. The J segment lost 6 bases and the V segment lost 4 bases, leaving 10 bases of the junction unmatched. The CDR3 sequence: CASSPLRRGGPGELFF. The CDR3 DNA reads as TGCGCCAGCAGCCCACTGAGGCGGGGGGGCCCCGGGGAGCTGTTTTTT. Complete variable domain (other parts from reference TRBV5-1 and TRBJ2-2): KAGVTQTPRYLIKTRGQQVTLSCSPISGHRSVSWYQQTPGQGLQFLFEYFSETQRNKGNFPGRFSGRQFSNSRSEMNVSTLELGDSALYLCASSPLRRGGPGELFFGEGSRLTVL.

This clone was seen more than once but under ten times. This sequence joins TRBV5-1 and TRBJ1-1; unclear D gene. Germline values: CDR1 SGHRS, CDR2 YFSETQ. V shed 5 bases and J shed 7 bases, with 18 bases lying between them. This CDR3 spans 14 amino acids. The CDR3: CASSRGGGTNEAFF. The CDR3 DNA follows: TGCGCCAGCAGTCGTGGAGGTGGCACCAATGAAGCTTTCTTT. The variable domain in full, with the rest retrieved from reference TRBV5-1 and TRBJ1-1, is KAGVTQTPRYLIKTRGQQVTLSCSPISGHRSVSWYQQTPGQGLQFLFEYFSETQRNKGNFPGRFSGRQFSNSRSEMNVSTLELGDSALYLCASSRGGGTNEAFFGQGTRLTVV.

The rearrangement uses TRBV7-2 and TRBJ2-7; 11 nucleotides agree with TRBD2. The J segment lost 5 bases and the V segment lost 5 bases, leaving 11 bases of the junction unmatched. The CDR3 loop spans 16 amino acids. Germline-derived CDR1 and CDR2 are SGHTA and FQGNSA. CDR3 residues: CASSLEVAGGQDEQYF. In DNA form, the CDR3 reads TGTGCCAGCAGCCTAGAGGTAGCGGGAGGGCAAGACGAGCAGTACTTC.

CDR3 loop: CASSLSGGYEQYF. CDR3 nucleotide sequence: TGTGCCAGCAGCCTGAGCGGAGGCTACGAGCAGTACTTC. The rearrangement links TRBV7-2 to TRBJ2-7; tentatively, D is TRBD2 (5 bases). The V end was cut by 5 bases, the J end by 3 bases, with 11 bases between. This CDR3 contains 13 residues. CDR1 and CDR2 (germline): SGHTA, FQGNSA.

In this sample, this clone turned up once. This chain links TRBV6-5 with TRBJ2-7, with 8 bases identical to TRBD1. Germline V lookup: CDR1 MNHEY, CDR2 SVGAGI. V shed 4 bases and J 3 bases; nucleotides not matched to a gene: 2. The CDR3 sequence is 13 residues long. CDR3 in amino acids: CASSSTGGYEQYF. The CDR3 DNA sequence: TGTGCCAGCAGTTCCACAGGGGGCTACGAGCAGTACTTC.

The chain links TRBV28 to TRBJ2-1; maybe TRBD1 (6 bases). Germline CDR1 MDHEN, CDR2 SYDVKM. This CDR3 has 14 residues. Trimming left V 5 bases short and J 4 bases short, with 12 bases between. The CDR3 loop is CASSAGTTYNEQFF. The CDR3 DNA is TGTGCCAGCAGTGCCGGGACAACATACAATGAGCAGTTCTTC.

The chain carries TRBV20-1 and TRBJ2-5; D gene unclear. There are 14 residues in the CDR3. Germline V gene sequence: CDR1 DFQATT, CDR2 SNEGSKA (reference sequence). V lost 3 bases and J 5 bases, leaving 16 bases between the germline ends. CDR3 amino acids: CSASKAAYGETQYF. For the CDR3, the DNA is TGCAGTGCTAGTAAGGCGGCATATGGGGAGACCCAGTACTTC.

The CDR3 sequence is CASSSDPGPYNEQFF. The CDR3 DNA is TGTGCCAGCAGCTCCGACCCAGGGCCCTACAATGAGCAGTTCTTC. The chain uses TRBV7-2 and TRBJ2-1; tentatively, D is TRBD1 (5 bases). This CDR3 is 15 amino acids long. Germline CDR1 is SGHTA and CDR2 is FQGNSA. The V end lost 4 bases, the J end lost 2 bases, and 12 bases lay between the germline ends.

This clone occurred a few times. The J gene is TRBJ2-2, the V gene TRBV7-2; 13 nucleotides line up with TRBD2. Germline CDR1 is SGHTA and CDR2 is FQGNSA. The CDR3 is 16 residues long. The V gene end was trimmed by 2 bases and the J gene end by 5 bases; junction bases not matched to a gene: 2. The CDR3 DNA sequence: TGTGCCAGCAGCTTACAACTAGCGGGAGGGACCGGGGAGCTGTTTTTT. Its translation is CASSLQLAGGTGELFF.

The chain joins TRBV5-1 to TRBJ1-4, with 7 positions matching TRBD1. Looked up from germline, CDR1 is SGHRS and CDR2 is YFSETQ. The CDR3 sequence is 14 residues long. V lost 4 bases and J lost 5; bases outside the gene matches: 5. This CDR3 is CASSLDRTNEKLFF. In nucleotides, the CDR3 is TGCGCCAGCAGCCTGGACAGGACGAATGAAAAACTGTTTTTT.

V usage is TRBV10-2 and J usage is TRBJ2-6; TRBD2 aligns across 8 bases. Germline V gives CDR1 WSHSY, CDR2 SAAADI. CDR3 length equals 19 residues. The V segment lost 0 bases and the J segment 0 bases; nucleotides outside the gene matches: 7. The CDR3 region is CASSESRGGLSSGANVLTF. As DNA, the CDR3 is TGCGCCAGCAGTGAGTCTCGCGGGGGGCTATCCTCTGGGGCCAACGTCCTGACTTTC.